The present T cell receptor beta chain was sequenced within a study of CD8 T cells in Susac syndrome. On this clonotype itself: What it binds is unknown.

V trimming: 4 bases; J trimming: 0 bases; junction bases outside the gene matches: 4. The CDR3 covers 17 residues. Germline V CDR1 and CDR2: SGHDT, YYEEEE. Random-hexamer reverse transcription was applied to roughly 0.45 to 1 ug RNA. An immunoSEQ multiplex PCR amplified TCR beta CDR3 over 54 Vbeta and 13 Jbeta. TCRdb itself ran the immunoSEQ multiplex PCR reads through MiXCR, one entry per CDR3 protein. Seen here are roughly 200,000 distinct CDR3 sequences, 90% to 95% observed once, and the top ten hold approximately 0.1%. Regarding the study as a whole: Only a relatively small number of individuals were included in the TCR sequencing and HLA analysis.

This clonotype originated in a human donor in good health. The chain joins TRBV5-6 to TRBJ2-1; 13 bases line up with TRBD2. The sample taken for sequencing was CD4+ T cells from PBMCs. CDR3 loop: CASSRLAGGSSYNEQFF. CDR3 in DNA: TGTGCCAGCAGCCGACTAGCGGGGGGCTCCTCCTACAATGAGCAGTTCTTC.